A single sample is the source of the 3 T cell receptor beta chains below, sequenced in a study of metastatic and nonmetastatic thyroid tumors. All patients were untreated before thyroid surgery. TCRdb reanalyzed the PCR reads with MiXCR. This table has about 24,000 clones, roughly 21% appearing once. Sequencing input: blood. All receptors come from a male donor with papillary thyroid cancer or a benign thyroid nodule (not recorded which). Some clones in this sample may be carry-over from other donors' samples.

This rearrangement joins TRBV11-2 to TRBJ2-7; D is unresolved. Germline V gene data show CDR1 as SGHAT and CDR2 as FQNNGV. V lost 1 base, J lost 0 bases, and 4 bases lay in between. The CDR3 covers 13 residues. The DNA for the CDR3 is TGTGCCAGCAGCTTAGTAAGCTCCTACGAGCAGTACTTC. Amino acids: CASSLVSSYEQYF.

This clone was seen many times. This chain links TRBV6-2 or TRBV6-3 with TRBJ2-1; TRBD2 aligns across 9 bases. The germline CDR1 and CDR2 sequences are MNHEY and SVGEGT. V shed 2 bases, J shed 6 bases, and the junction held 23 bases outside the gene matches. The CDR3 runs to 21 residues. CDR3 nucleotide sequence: TGTGCCAGCAGTTACCCAAGGGGTAACCGGAGGGCTAGCGGGATGGGCAATGAGCAGTTCTTC. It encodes CASSYPRGNRRASGMGNEQFF.

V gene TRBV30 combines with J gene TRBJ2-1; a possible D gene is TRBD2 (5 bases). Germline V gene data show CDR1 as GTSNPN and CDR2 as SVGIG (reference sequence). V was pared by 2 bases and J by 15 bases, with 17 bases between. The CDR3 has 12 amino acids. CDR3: CAWSRPDSPVFF. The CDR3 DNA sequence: TGTGCCTGGAGTAGGCCGGACTCTCCCGTGTTCTTC.